What follows describes a single T cell receptor beta chain. Its cognate antigen is unknown. This entry is derived from a study of cytomegalovirus exposure and HLA in healthy donors. Study conclusions and caveats: In most subjects, TCR beta sequences reportedly gave accurate predictions of HLA-A and HLA-B alleles.

Primers for the PCR totalled 60 Vbeta and 13 Jbeta. Generated by immunoSEQ multiplex PCR, the TCRdb table keeps only in-frame clones and is missing some. The sample lists around 160,000 clones, around 84% occurring once. Specimen: PBMCs. This sequence originates from a man aged 40-50 years in good health and CMV-seropositive.

The CDR3 nucleotides read TGTGCCAGCAGTTTATCCGGGCAGGGGAGGGGGGAGCAGTACTTC. This translates into CASSLSGQGRGEQYF. The V and J genes are TRBV27 and TRBJ2-7, with TRBD2 as a possible D gene (7 bases). The CDR3 has 15 residues. In germline, CDR1 is MNHEY, CDR2 SMNVEV (reference sequence). Trimming removed 0 bases from V and 7 bases from J, with 16 bases in between.